The 19 T cell receptor beta chains reported below all come from one sample, sequenced in a study of blood T cell repertoires in COVID-19. Data came from immunoSEQ multiplex PCR; TCRdb stores just in-frame clones and leaves some out. The sample has about 190,000 clones, roughly 80% seen once. The sequenced material came from peripheral blood. The source of these receptors is a man over 45 who had recovered from COVID-19.

This clone appeared a single time. The chain joins TRBV30 to TRBJ2-2; the D gene is possibly TRBD2 (6 bases). Germline V gives CDR1 GTSNPN, CDR2 SVGIG (reference sequence). CDR3 length: 15 amino acids. V was clipped by 4 bases and J by 7 bases, with 19 bases between them. The CDR3 DNA sequence: TGTGCCTGGACCCCTCTAGGAGGGCAAAGCGGGGAGCTGTTTTTT. Its protein product is CAWTPLGGQSGELFF.

The rearrangement uses TRBV29-1 and TRBJ2-3, with 14 bases identical to TRBD2. Losses at the gene ends were 8 bases for V and 1 base for J; bases not matched to a gene: 11. Looked up from germline, CDR1 is SQVTM and CDR2 is ANQGSEA. The CDR3 covers 17 residues. CDR3 residues: CSPPGGLAGVGTDTQYF. As DNA, the CDR3 is TGCAGCCCCCCCGGGGGACTAGCGGGAGTGGGCACAGATACGCAGTATTTT.

The chain combines TRBV18 with TRBJ2-3; 12 bases match TRBD1. Per germline, CDR1 KGHSH and CDR2 LQKENI. V shed 7 bases, J shed 0 bases, and the junction held 11 bases outside the gene matches. The CDR3 extends over 18 amino acids. This chain's CDR3 is CASFGTGGLQRSTDTQYF. The CDR3 DNA reads as TGTGCCAGCTTTGGGACAGGGGGCCTCCAAAGAAGCACAGATACGCAGTATTTT.

This clone was found a few times. The V call is TRBV11-2, the J call TRBJ2-7, with D possibly matching TRBD1 (6 bases). The CDR3 sequence is 15 residues long. V was shortened by 0 bases and J by 1 base, with 10 bases between the two germline ends. Germline V lookup: CDR1 SGHAT, CDR2 FQNNGV. In nucleotides, the CDR3 is TGTGCCAGCAGCTTAGAATTGACAGGATCCTACGAGCAGTACTTC. Residues: CASSLELTGSYEQYF.

This sequence joins TRBV4-3 and TRBJ2-2; 8 positions match TRBD2. This CDR3 is 17 amino acids long. V shed 0 bases, J shed 6 bases, and the junction held 9 bases outside the gene matches. CDR1 is LGHNA and CDR2 is YSLEER in the germline V gene. CDR3: CASSQDLGLEPAGELFF. CDR3 nucleotide sequence: TGCGCCAGCAGCCAAGATCTGGGACTAGAACCCGCCGGGGAGCTGTTTTTT.

The chain combines TRBV30 with TRBJ1-3, with unresolved D. The CDR3 has 17 amino acids. Deletions cut 4 bases from V and 0 bases from J, with 19 bases between. CDR1 GTSNPN and CDR2 SVGIG come from the germline V gene (reference sequence). CDR3 region: CAWTRTTFLVSGNTIYF. CDR3 nucleotide sequence: TGTGCCTGGACCAGAACTACATTCCTGGTCTCTGGAAACACCATATATTTT.

The table lists this clone with a few counts. The chain joins TRBV20-1 to TRBJ2-7; TRBD2 is a possible D gene (5 bases). This CDR3 has 11 residues. The ends were cut back, 3 bases at V and 3 bases at J, with 6 bases in the middle. Per germline, CDR1 DFQATT and CDR2 SNEGSKA (reference sequence). CDR3 sequence (DNA): TGCAGTGCTAGCGGGGACTACGAGCAGTACTTC. This sequence encodes CSASGDYEQYF.

This chain links TRBV7-3 with TRBJ2-1, with TRBD2 matching 14 bases. The V gene's germline CDR1 is SGHTA and CDR2 FQGTGA. The CDR3 covers 14 residues. V was pared by 4 bases and J by 10 bases, with 3 bases of the junction left unmatched. The CDR3 sequence is CASSYGTSGREQFF. The CDR3 DNA sequence: TGTGCCAGCAGCTACGGGACTAGCGGGAGAGAGCAGTTCTTC.

The CDR3 region is CASSHRGNTGELFF. CDR3 DNA sequence: TGTGCCAGCAGCCATCGGGGGAACACCGGGGAGCTGTTTTTT. The V call is TRBV11-1, the J call TRBJ2-2; tentative D call: TRBD2 (5 bases). The V gene's germline CDR1 is SGHAT and CDR2 FQDESV (reference sequence). The CDR3 loop spans 14 amino acids. V was pared by 5 bases and J by 1 base, with 8 bases between.

This clone was counted only a few times. This chain uses TRBV28 with TRBJ2-7, with D possibly TRBD2 on 6 matching bases. The CDR3 consists of 16 residues. CDR1 and CDR2 (germline): MDHEN, SYDVKM. Deletions cut 5 bases from V and 5 bases from J, with 22 bases between. CDR3 nucleotides: TGTGCCAGCAGTCCCCCGGCGGGAAATATTCGAGACGAGCAGTACTTC. Its translation is CASSPPAGNIRDEQYF.

The chain has TRBV2 and TRBJ2-7, with TRBD2 matching over 13 bases. The CDR3 covers 19 residues. Per the germline V gene, CDR1 is SNHLY and CDR2 is FYNNEI. With V trimmed by 6 bases and J by 0 bases, 14 bases remained unmatched. DNA for the CDR3: TGTGCCAGCAGACCGGGACCCCGGACTAGCGGGAGCCCCTCCTACGAGCAGTACTTC. As protein: CASRPGPRTSGSPSYEQYF.

V and J are TRBV4-1 and TRBJ1-6; 8 nucleotides match TRBD1. This CDR3 comprises 14 residues. V gave up 0 bases and J gave up 9 bases; unmatched junction bases: 1. The germline CDR1 and CDR2 sequences are MGHRA and YSYEKL. The DNA of the CDR3 is TGCGCCAGCAGCCAAGACAGGGGGCTTTCACCCCTCCACTTT. Protein: CASSQDRGLSPLHF.

V usage is TRBV7-6 and J usage is TRBJ2-3, with 7 nucleotides matching TRBD1. There are 18 residues in the CDR3. The trim removed 1 base at V and 5 bases at J, leaving 15 bases unmatched. Germline V gene lookup returns CDR1 SGHVS and CDR2 FNYEAQ. The CDR3 region is CASSLGTQGKLVRDTQYF. The DNA for the CDR3 is TGTGCCAGCAGCTTAGGGACACAGGGGAAGCTAGTCAGAGATACGCAGTATTTT. Using reference TRBV7-6 and TRBJ2-3 for the parts outside the CDR3, the full variable domain is GAGVSQSPRYKVTKRGQDVALRCDPISGHVSLYWYRQALGQGPEFLTYFNYEAQQDKSGLPNDRFSAERPEGSISTLTIQRTEQRDSAMYRCASSLGTQGKLVRDTQYFGPGTRLTVL.

This rearrangement joins TRBV11-3 to TRBJ2-1; D ambiguous. Trimming took off 5 bases at V and 6 bases at J, with 14 bases between the two ends. Germline CDR1 is SGHNT and CDR2 is YENEEA. The CDR3 contains 14 residues. The chain's CDR3 is CASSISGVSNEQFF. The CDR3 DNA follows: TGTGCCAGCAGCATCAGTGGAGTCAGCAATGAGCAGTTCTTC.

The rearrangement links TRBV12-5 to TRBJ2-7, with D maybe TRBD2 (6 bases). V was trimmed by 4 bases and J by 5 bases, leaving 12 bases between them. Per the germline V gene, CDR1 is LGHNT and CDR2 is FRNRAP. CDR3 length equals 13 residues. Written as DNA, the CDR3 is TGTGCTAGTGGTTCGGACGGAGGGAACGAGCAGTACTTC. It specifies CASGSDGGNEQYF.

This clone was detected only a few times. V and J are TRBV6-1 and TRBJ1-1; perhaps TRBD1 as D (6 bases). Germline CDR1 and CDR2: MNHNS and SASEGT. The CDR3 runs to 17 residues. Trimming left V 0 bases short and J 5 bases short, with 19 bases between. CDR3 region: CASSEAMAGEPLTEAFF. The CDR3 coding sequence is TGTGCCAGCAGTGAAGCGATGGCAGGGGAGCCACTTACTGAAGCTTTCTTT.

There are a few counts of this clone. The chain couples TRBV19 to TRBJ1-2; 8 nucleotides align to TRBD1. This CDR3 is built from 15 residues. Per the germline V gene, CDR1 is LNHDA and CDR2 is SQIVND (reference sequence). After removal of 6 bases from V and 0 bases from J, the junction contained 6 bases not matched to a gene. The CDR3 here is CASRGQAEANYGYTF. The CDR3 bases are TGTGCCAGTAGGGGACAGGCGGAAGCTAACTATGGCTACACCTTC.

The chain joins TRBV28 to TRBJ1-2; D is uncertain. Trimming left V 3 bases short and J 2 bases short, with 10 bases between. This CDR3 is 14 amino acids long. Germline V lookup: CDR1 MDHEN, CDR2 SYDVKM. CDR3 nucleotides: TGTGCCAGCAGTTTGGACGGAGGCAACTATGGCTACACCTTC. It encodes CASSLDGGNYGYTF.

The chain couples TRBV18 to TRBJ1-1; TRBD1 agrees at 8 bases. This CDR3 is 16 amino acids long. The J segment lost 0 bases and the V segment lost 6 bases, leaving 9 bases of the junction unmatched. From germline, CDR1 is KGHSH and CDR2 LQKENI. The CDR3 reads CASSPGGFLMNTEAFF. The CDR3 DNA is TGTGCCAGCTCCCCAGGGGGCTTTCTTATGAACACTGAAGCTTTCTTT.